The 13 T cell receptor beta chains below come from one sample, sequenced in a study of regulatory T cells in long-lasting Graves disease. Libraries of TCR beta came from iRepertoire HTBI primers plus Arm-PCR of CDR3 regions. TCRdb re-analysed the multiplex PCR reads in MiXCR, keeping a single row per CDR3 protein. The data hold roughly 500,000 distinct CDR3 sequences, with less than 25% observed a single time. Time point denoted: persistent/refractory GD, antithyroid drugs over 5 years with positive TRAb. RNA isolated from PBMCs was used to make the TCR library. The sample in question was peripheral blood mononuclear cells (PBMCs), obtained when the disease was refractory, from a patient treated with antithyroid drugs. The source is a female donor with Graves disease.

The gene calls are TRBV12-3 or TRBV12-4 and TRBJ2-5; 7 bases map to TRBD2. This CDR3 has 15 residues. With V trimmed by 7 bases and J by 5 bases, 13 bases remained unmatched. This CDR3 reads CASKPSDGGSETQYF. CDR3 DNA sequence: TGTGCCAGCAAACCCTCGGACGGGGGGTCGGAGACCCAGTACTTC.

The J gene is TRBJ1-1, the V gene TRBV10-3; maybe TRBD1 (5 bases). Germline assignment: CDR1 ENHRY and CDR2 SYGVKD. The CDR3 sequence is 15 residues long. Deletions cut 3 bases from V and 2 bases from J, with 13 bases between. CDR3 nucleotide sequence: TGTGCCATCAGTGACTCACCGGGACGCAACACTGAAGCTTTCTTT. Its translation: CAISDSPGRNTEAFF.

This chain joins TRBV10-3 and TRBJ2-7; no reliable D call. CDR1 and CDR2 from the germline V gene are ENHRY and SYGVKD. CDR3 length: 12 residues. The V and J ends lost 6 bases and 2 bases respectively, with 8 bases between them. Here the CDR3 DNA reads TGTGCCATCAGGTCTGCAACCTACGAGCAGTACTTC. It yields the protein CAIRSATYEQYF.

This chain uses TRBV6-1 with TRBJ2-1; TRBD2 is a possible D gene (6 bases). The CDR3 is 14 residues long. V was clipped by 3 bases and J by 4 bases, with 10 bases between them. CDR1 and CDR2 (germline): MNHNS, SASEGT. This CDR3 reads CASSDPTRYNEQFF. CDR3 DNA sequence: TGTGCCAGCAGTGATCCGACTAGGTACAATGAGCAGTTCTTC.

This clonotype was found a few times. The rearrangement uses TRBV7-8 and TRBJ1-2; no definite D call. This CDR3 is 13 amino acids long. Germline V gene lookup returns CDR1 SGHVS and CDR2 FQNEAQ. Trimming cost V 3 bases and J 8 bases, with 13 bases left between them. The CDR3 sequence is CASSLGSTNGYTF. The CDR3 DNA reads as TGTGCCAGCAGCTTGGGGTCGACCAACGGCTACACCTTC.

This clonotype was counted ten times or more. The chain recombines TRBV27 with TRBJ2-7; no definite D call. The CDR3 is 16 amino acids. Germline CDR1 is MNHEY and CDR2 is SMNVEV (reference sequence). V lost 3 bases to trimming and J lost 0 bases, with 15 bases between them. CDR3 amino acids: CASSFGGLINSYEQYF. As DNA, the CDR3 is TGTGCCAGCAGTTTTGGTGGTTTAATCAACTCCTACGAGCAGTACTTC.

This clonotype was detected ten times or more. The J gene is TRBJ2-7, the V gene TRBV20-1; 8 positions agree with TRBD1. Germline values: CDR1 DFQATT, CDR2 SNEGSKA (reference sequence). The CDR3 is 14 residues long. Unmatched junction bases numbered 9, after V lost 6 bases and J lost 2 bases. The CDR3: CSADSDRAPYEQYF. CDR3 nucleotide sequence: TGCAGTGCAGATTCGGACAGGGCCCCCTACGAGCAGTACTTC.

The V and J genes are TRBV19 and TRBJ1-1; tentatively, D is TRBD1 (5 bases). The germline gives CDR1 LNHDA, CDR2 SQIVND (reference sequence). Deletions cut 6 bases from V and 5 bases from J, with 10 bases between. The CDR3 is 12 amino acids. CDR3 region: CASRGEGTEAFF. The CDR3 region has the DNA TGTGCCAGTAGGGGTGAGGGGACTGAAGCTTTCTTT.

In this sample, this clonotype turned up a few times. V and J are TRBV10-3 and TRBJ2-7; no clear D. CDR1 and CDR2 from the germline V gene are ENHRY and SYGVKD. The CDR3 covers 11 residues. Between the trimmed V and J ends, which lost 6 bases and 2 bases, there was a span of 5 bases. The CDR3 protein is CAIRDTYEQYF. The CDR3 DNA reads TGTGCCATCAGGGATACCTACGAGCAGTACTTC.

This clonotype was detected many times. The chain uses TRBV12-3 or TRBV12-4 and TRBJ1-2; D is ambiguous. The V and J ends lost 5 bases and 5 bases respectively, with 18 bases between them. The CDR3 sequence is 15 residues long. CDR3 region: CASSPSDGEWYGYTF. Here the CDR3 DNA reads TGTGCCAGCAGTCCCTCTGACGGAGAATGGTATGGCTACACCTTC.

This clonotype turned up a few times. The chain carries TRBV11-2 and TRBJ2-7; D might be TRBD2 (6 bases). There are 17 residues in the CDR3. Germline V gives CDR1 SGHAT, CDR2 FQNNGV. The V and J ends lost 0 bases and 2 bases respectively, with 17 bases between them. CDR3 coding DNA: TGTGCCAGCAGCTTAGATCGGGTTGGGACTCCGGCCTACGAGCAGTACTTC. Encoded protein: CASSLDRVGTPAYEQYF.

The chain employs TRBV5-5 and TRBJ2-1; 7 nucleotides agree with TRBD2. The V and J ends lost 3 bases and 8 bases, in that order; junction bases with no gene match: 14. The germline V gene encodes CDR1 SGHKS and CDR2 YYEKEE (reference sequence). The CDR3 extends over 16 amino acids. CDR3 DNA: TGTGCCAGCAGCTCCAGGATAGGGACTACCGGGTATGAGCAGTTCTTC. Its protein product is CASSSRIGTTGYEQFF.

This clonotype was counted ten times or more. The J gene is TRBJ1-1, the V gene TRBV6-2 or TRBV6-3, with 7 bases that match TRBD1. CDR1 and CDR2 from the germline V gene are MNHEY and SVGEGT. Trimming cost V 2 bases and J 4 bases; bases outside gene matches: 1. The CDR3 has 13 residues. CDR3 region: CASSYQGGTEAFF. As DNA, the CDR3 is TGTGCCAGCAGTTACCAGGGGGGCACTGAAGCTTTCTTT.